Listed here are 22 T cell receptor beta chains from one sample, sequenced in a study of shared clonotypes between healthy human individuals. The assay was immunoSEQ multiplex PCR, and TCRdb's table has in-frame clones only and misses some. Altogether approximately 2.5 million clones are present, over 85% being singletons, with the ten largest covering around 0.14%. Sequenced input: naive CD4+ T cells sorted from blood. Subset defined: CD45RA+ positively selected. The receptors originated from a man in his late teens or twenties in good health.

The chain employs TRBV28 and TRBJ1-2; D is uncertain. Trimming stripped 6 bases from V and 4 bases from J, with 12 bases between. Per germline, CDR1 MDHEN and CDR2 SYDVKM. The CDR3 has 13 amino acids. CDR3 DNA: TGTGCCAGCAGCCCCCCGCCTGGCTATGGCTACACCTTC. It is translated as CASSPPPGYGYTF.

In its sample, this clone was seen a few times. The chain links TRBV2 to TRBJ1-1; 8 bases align to TRBD1. The V segment lost 3 bases and the J segment 4 bases; nucleotides outside the gene matches: 4. Germline V gene sequence: CDR1 SNHLY, CDR2 FYNNEI. This CDR3 region has 14 residues. CDR3 bases: TGTGCCAGCAGTGAGCAGGGGGCACCCACTGAAGCTTTCTTT. Its protein is CASSEQGAPTEAFF.

This clone appeared a few times. The J gene is TRBJ2-2, the V gene TRBV9; D not resolved. Trimming removed 3 bases from V and 5 bases from J, with 8 bases in between. The V gene's germline CDR1 is SGDLS and CDR2 YYNGEE. The CDR3 totals 13 residues. CDR3 sequence reads: CASSASVTGELFF. CDR3 nucleotide sequence: TGTGCCAGCAGCGCGAGCGTAACCGGGGAGCTGTTTTTT.

J is TRBJ2-7 and V is TRBV11-2; D remains ambiguous. With 5 bases removed from V and 9 bases from J, the gap between germline ends came to 20 bases. The CDR3 is made up of 14 amino acids. CDR1 and CDR2 from the germline V gene are SGHAT and FQNNGV. CDR3 nucleotide sequence: TGTGCCAGCAGCGGATACGGACCGAGTTGGACGCAGTACTTC. Translated: CASSGYGPSWTQYF.

As concerns this clone: This sample includes further DNA sequences coding for the same CDR3. The chain carries TRBV18 and TRBJ2-7; weak D call: TRBD2 (5 bases). The germline CDR1 and CDR2 sequences are KGHSH and LQKENI. The V and J ends lost 2 bases and 1 base respectively, with 9 bases between them. This CDR3 spans 14 amino acids. Here the CDR3 reads CASSPDRDSYEQYF. DNA of the CDR3: TGTGCCAGCTCACCAGATCGGGATTCCTACGAGCAGTACTTC.

The CDR3 reads CASSLSSGTLSYEQYF. CDR3 nucleotides: TGTGCCAGCAGCCTTTCAAGCGGAACCCTCTCCTACGAGCAGTACTTC. V is TRBV7-2 and J is TRBJ2-7; TRBD2 might be the D (5 bases). CDR1 SGHTA and CDR2 FQGNSA come from the germline V gene. Trimming left V 5 bases short and J 0 bases short, with 17 bases between. This CDR3 has 16 residues.

The rearrangement uses TRBV7-2 and TRBJ2-7; 7 bases are a match to TRBD2. This CDR3 has 15 residues. Trimming took 5 bases from V and 4 from J; bases not matched to a gene: 11. Germline CDR1 and CDR2: SGHTA and FQGNSA. This CDR3 reads CASSLERGGIYEQYF. The CDR3 DNA follows: TGTGCCAGCAGCCTCGAGCGGGGTGGGATTTACGAGCAGTACTTC.

The chain joins TRBV18 to TRBJ2-7; 9 positions agree with TRBD2. The CDR3 runs to 15 residues. Trimming took 1 base from V and 12 from J; bases not matched to a gene: 13. Per germline, CDR1 KGHSH and CDR2 LQKENI. CDR3 in amino acids: CASSPLAGATRSTYF. The CDR3 DNA reads as TGTGCCAGCTCACCACTAGCGGGGGCGACCCGTTCCACGTACTTC.

The chain couples TRBV30 to TRBJ2-5; 8 bases align to TRBD2. Near its end, the DNA agrees better with TRBJ2-7, so the J call may be wrong. CDR1 and CDR2 (germline): GTSNPN, SVGIG (reference sequence). This CDR3 has 13 amino acids. CDR3 in amino acids: CAWSVAGATEQYF. CDR3 DNA sequence: TGTGCCTGGAGTGTAGCGGGAGCGACCGAGCAGTACTTC.

The V and J genes are TRBV4-1 and TRBJ2-1, with D maybe TRBD1 (6 bases). With 6 bases removed from V and 5 bases from J, the gap between germline ends came to 14 bases. The CDR3 totals 14 residues. Germline CDR1 and CDR2: MGHRA and YSYEKL. Written as DNA, the CDR3 is TGCGCCAGCAGAGGTGGGGGCAGCCACAATGAGCAGTTCTTC. Amino acids: CASRGGGSHNEQFF.

V is TRBV27 and J is TRBJ2-1, with 13 bases lining up with TRBD2. The length of the CDR3 is 15 residues. Looked up from germline, CDR1 is MNHEY and CDR2 is SMNVEV (reference sequence). V gave up 4 bases and J gave up 12 bases; unmatched junction bases: 9. Here the CDR3 reads CASSSRTSGGGWQFF. The DNA for the CDR3 is TGTGCCAGCAGTTCCCGGACTAGCGGGGGAGGATGGCAGTTCTTC.

V and J are TRBV19 and TRBJ2-1; TRBD2 agrees at 7 bases. Trimming took 6 bases from V and 7 from J; bases not matched to a gene: 12. Per germline, CDR1 LNHDA and CDR2 SQIVND (reference sequence). The length of the CDR3 is 15 residues. CDR3 sequence: CASRPKASGGNEQFF. As DNA, the CDR3 is TGTGCCAGTAGGCCCAAGGCTAGCGGCGGTAATGAGCAGTTCTTC.

V is TRBV15 and J is TRBJ1-6; the D is unclear. The CDR3 is made up of 13 amino acids. The germline V and J ends were trimmed by 1 base and 6 bases, with 4 bases remaining between them. Germline CDR1 and CDR2: LNHNV and YYDKDF (reference sequence). CDR3 in DNA: TGTGCCACCAGCAGAGGGACTAATTCACCCCTCCACTTT. Protein: CATSRGTNSPLHF.

Of note for this clone: Other nucleotide sequences in the sample specify the same CDR3. The rearrangement links TRBV11-3 to TRBJ2-2, with D possibly being TRBD2 (6 bases). The CDR3 sequence is 12 residues long. The V end was cut by 3 bases, the J end by 9 bases, with 8 bases between. Per germline, CDR1 SGHNT and CDR2 YENEEA. The CDR3 DNA reads TGTGCCAGCAGCTTGGGGGGAAGGGAGCTGTTTTTT. Protein sequence: CASSLGGRELFF.

The chain couples TRBV15 to TRBJ2-4; tentative D call: TRBD2 (6 bases). The V end was cut by 0 bases, the J end by 8 bases, with 23 bases between. The length of the CDR3 is 18 residues. CDR1 and CDR2 (germline): LNHNV, YYDKDF (reference sequence). Here the CDR3 reads CATSRDWRGMTKSDIQYF. CDR3 nucleotides: TGTGCCACCAGCAGAGATTGGCGGGGAATGACAAAAAGCGACATTCAGTACTTC. The full variable domain, rest sourced from reference TRBV15 and TRBJ2-4, is DAMVIQNPRYQVTQFGKPVTLSCSQTLNHNVMYWYQQKSSQAPKLLFHYYDKDFNNEADTPDNFQSRRPNTSFCFLDIRSPGLGDTAMYLCATSRDWRGMTKSDIQYFGAGTRLSVL.

The gene calls are TRBV4-1 and TRBJ2-7, with a tentative D call TRBD1 (5 bases). From germline, CDR1 is MGHRA and CDR2 YSYEKL. CDR3 length: 16 residues. V lost 1 base, J lost 0 bases, and 13 bases lay in between. The DNA of the CDR3 is TGCGCCAGCAGCCAAGGGCAGGGAAAATTCTCCTACGAGCAGTACTTC. This translates into CASSQGQGKFSYEQYF.

The rearrangement links TRBV9 to TRBJ2-3; 7 bases match TRBD2. CDR1 and CDR2 from the germline V gene are SGDLS and YYNGEE. V was clipped by 0 bases and J by 2 bases; unmatched bases: 9. The CDR3 runs to 17 residues. The CDR3 DNA follows: TGTGCCAGCAGCGTAGCCCATCCTAGCGGATACACAGATACGCAGTATTTT. Amino acid sequence: CASSVAHPSGYTDTQYF.

To note about this clone: Within the sample, other DNA sequences also encode this same CDR3. The chain carries TRBV6-5 and TRBJ2-1; 12 bases agree with TRBD1. V trimming: 6 bases; J trimming: 5 bases; junction bases outside the gene matches: 5. This CDR3 region has 15 residues. CDR1 is MNHEY, CDR2 SVGAGI, per germline. DNA for the CDR3: TGTGCCAGCAGCAGGGGACAGGGGGCTAACAATGAGCAGTTCTTC. Its protein product is CASSRGQGANNEQFF.

With regard to this clone: Mismatch with germline at one junction end may stem from a read error. CDR3 loop: CASTLDGGAGDTQYF. CDR3 nucleotide sequence: TGTGCCAGCACCTTAGACGGGGGGGCGGGAGATACGCAGTATTTT. The J gene is TRBJ2-3, the V gene TRBV11-2; TRBD2 matches at 8 bases. Germline loops: CDR1 SGHAT, CDR2 FQNNGV. The CDR3 totals 15 residues.

This chain uses TRBV29-1 with TRBJ2-1; D gene unclear. Germline CDR1 SQVTM, CDR2 ANQGSEA. Trimming stripped 6 bases from V and 3 bases from J, with 15 bases between. The CDR3 length is 14 residues. CDR3 loop: CSVTRPPNYNEQFF. The CDR3 nucleotides are TGCAGCGTGACACGTCCCCCTAACTACAATGAGCAGTTCTTC.

The CDR3 coding sequence is TGTGCCAGCAGCGGCTCCTGGTGGGGCCGGGGAGGGGAGACCCAGTACTTC. Amino acids: CASSGSWWGRGGETQYF. This chain connects TRBV28 to TRBJ2-5, with 7 bases aligning to TRBD2. Germline V lookup: CDR1 MDHEN, CDR2 SYDVKM. V dropped 6 bases and J dropped 5; count of bases not matched to a gene: 18. The length of the CDR3 is 17 residues.

V usage is TRBV7-2 and J usage is TRBJ1-2; weak D call: TRBD1 (5 bases). The V and J ends lost 4 bases and 6 bases respectively, with 15 bases between them. The CDR3 loop spans 14 amino acids. Germline assignment: CDR1 SGHTA and CDR2 FQGNSA. The CDR3 here is CASSSVQGADGYTF. The DNA of the CDR3 is TGTGCCAGCAGCTCCGTCCAGGGCGCGGATGGCTACACCTTC. Supplemented by reference TRBV7-2 and TRBJ1-2, the full variable domain reads GAGVSQSPSNKVTEKGKDVELRCDPISGHTALYWYRQSLGQGLEFLIYFQGNSAPDKSGLPSDRFSAERTGGSVSTLTIQRTQQEDSAVYLCASSSVQGADGYTFGSGTRLTVV.